These 18 T cell receptor beta chains originate from one sample sequenced in a study of cytomegalovirus exposure and HLA in healthy donors. Repertoires were generated with immunoSEQ multiplex PCR, while TCRdb's copy carries only in-frame clones and drops some. Of about 360,000 clones in the sample, 86% were seen once. The sample taken for sequencing was PBMCs. The receptors originated from a woman aged 18 to 35 in good health and CMV-seronegative.

The chain uses TRBV5-4 and TRBJ2-3, with a tentative D call TRBD2 (5 bases). The CDR3 is made up of 15 amino acids. CDR1 SGHNT and CDR2 YYREEE come from the germline V gene (reference sequence). The V end was cut by 1 base, the J end by 1 base, with 10 bases between. CDR3 in DNA: TGTGCCAGCAGCTTGCCGGGATTACGCACAGATACGCAGTATTTT. Protein product: CASSLPGLRTDTQYF.

This rearrangement joins TRBV7-9 to TRBJ2-2; 8 nucleotides line up with TRBD1. From germline, CDR1 is SEHNR and CDR2 FQNEAQ (reference sequence). CDR3 size: 17 residues. V gave up 5 bases and J gave up 4 bases; unmatched junction bases: 12. Here the CDR3 reads CASSATRTGKGTGELFF. The CDR3 DNA follows: TGTGCCAGCAGCGCGACCCGGACAGGGAAAGGCACCGGGGAGCTGTTTTTT.

Only a few counts were recorded for this clone. The chain combines TRBV12-2 with TRBJ1-5; the D call TRBD1 from the table was never checked on the DNA. TRBV12-2 is tagged as a pseudogene. The CDR3 totals 16 residues. The CDR3 DNA reads as TGTGCAAGTCGCTTAGCTTGGGACAGGGATAATCAGCCCCAGCATTTT. This gives the protein CASRLAWDRDNQPQHF.

This chain joins TRBV7-6 and TRBJ2-7, with 7 bases that match TRBD1. The CDR3 sequence is 17 residues long. The junction had 18 bases not matched to a gene; V was cut back by 5 bases and J by 5 bases. Germline V CDR1 and CDR2: SGHVS, FNYEAQ. The CDR3 sequence is CASSPSTGTERSHEQYF. CDR3 nucleotide sequence: TGTGCCAGCAGCCCGTCCACTGGGACAGAACGGTCCCACGAGCAGTACTTC.

This chain joins TRBV5-1 and TRBJ2-7; 8 nucleotides match TRBD1. The germline gives CDR1 SGHRS, CDR2 YFSETQ. This CDR3 has 14 residues. The J segment lost 1 base and the V segment lost 4 bases, leaving 4 bases of the junction unmatched. Written as DNA, the CDR3 is TGCGCCAGCAGCGGGGACAGGTTATCCTACGAGCAGTACTTC. Translated: CASSGDRLSYEQYF.

The chain recombines TRBV11-2 with TRBJ1-1; D perhaps matches TRBD1 (5 bases). The CDR3 loop spans 14 amino acids. Germline V gene sequence: CDR1 SGHAT, CDR2 FQNNGV. The V gene lost 1 base and the J gene lost 7 bases, with 13 bases spanning the gap. The CDR3, as DNA: TGTGCCAGCAGCTTAGGGGGCTACTATGATGAAGCTTTCTTT. Amino acids: CASSLGGYYDEAFF.

This clone has a single count. The gene calls are TRBV27 and TRBJ2-1; TRBD2 agrees at 9 bases. From germline, CDR1 is MNHEY and CDR2 SMNVEV (reference sequence). This CDR3 contains 14 residues. Trimming at V came to 8 bases and at J to 7 bases, leaving 9 bases not matched to a gene. In DNA, the CDR3 is TGTGCCAGCCCCTGGCGGGAGGGCCTTAATGAGCAGTTCTTC. Protein: CASPWREGLNEQFF.

V and J are TRBV7-7 and TRBJ2-2; no reliable D call. Germline CDR1 and CDR2: SSHAT and FNYEAQ (reference sequence). The CDR3 runs to 14 residues. Trimming stripped 3 bases from V and 2 bases from J, with 7 bases between. The DNA of the CDR3 is TGTGCCAGCAGCTTGGGCGAAAACACCGGGGAGCTGTTTTTT. This sequence encodes CASSLGENTGELFF.

This chain uses TRBV28 with TRBJ1-1; D is unresolved. Trimming removed 2 bases from V and 1 base from J, with 8 bases in between. Germline lookup yields CDR1 MDHEN and CDR2 SYDVKM. CDR3 size: 14 residues. The CDR3 here is CASSLGGENTEAFF. Written as DNA, the CDR3 is TGTGCCAGCAGTTTAGGAGGTGAGAACACTGAAGCTTTCTTT. The full variable domain, its missing parts supplied by reference TRBV28 and TRBJ1-1, is DVKVTQSSRYLVKRTGEKVFLECVQDMDHENMFWYRQDPGLGLRLIYFSYDVKMKEKGDIPEGYSVSREKKERFSLILESASTNQTSMYLCASSLGGENTEAFFGQGTRLTVV.

The sample holds one count of this clone. The CDR3 sequence is CASTTQTDDTQYF. Written as DNA, the CDR3 is TGTGCCAGCACTACCCAGACAGATGATACGCAGTATTTT. J is TRBJ2-3 and V is TRBV5-4; D might be TRBD1 (5 bases). Germline values: CDR1 SGHNT, CDR2 YYREEE (reference sequence). CDR3 length equals 13 residues. The germline V and J ends were trimmed by 6 bases and 6 bases, with 14 bases remaining between them.

About this clone itself: At one of its ends the junction is not consistent with the germline gene, which may arise from a read error. This chain links TRBV9 with TRBJ2-3; possible D gene TRBD2, 7 bases. There are 17 residues in the CDR3. The germline V gene encodes CDR1 SGDLS and CDR2 YYNGEE. The CDR3 DNA follows: TGTGCCAGCACCGTAGGGGGGGGGTCTTCAGCTACAGATACGCAGTATTTT. This codes for CASTVGGGSSATDTQYF.

This clone was observed a few times. The chain uses TRBV30 and TRBJ1-5, with no clear D. This CDR3 has 13 amino acids. Trimming removed 2 bases from V and 6 bases from J, with 11 bases in between. In germline, CDR1 is GTSNPN, CDR2 SVGIG (reference sequence). The CDR3 sequence is CAWSRSAGQPQHF. The DNA of the CDR3 is TGTGCCTGGAGTCGCTCAGCAGGTCAGCCCCAGCATTTT.

This clone came up a few times. The CDR3, as DNA: TGTGCCAGCAGCGCGGGGACAGGGACGGGCAATCAGCCCCAGCATTTT. Residues: CASSAGTGTGNQPQHF. The chain combines TRBV7-9 with TRBJ1-5; TRBD1 matches 9 bases. Germline assignment: CDR1 SEHNR and CDR2 FQNEAQ (reference sequence). V gave up 5 bases and J gave up 2 bases; unmatched junction bases: 7. The CDR3 is 16 amino acids.

J is TRBJ2-1 and V is TRBV6-6; 13 bases match TRBD2. The CDR3 spans 15 residues. Trimming cost V 4 bases and J 7 bases; bases outside gene matches: 4. Germline CDR1 and CDR2: MNHNY and SVGAGI (reference sequence). CDR3 DNA sequence: TGTGCCAGCAGTTCTACTAGCGGGGGGGTTAATGAGCAGTTCTTC. As protein: CASSSTSGGVNEQFF.

The chain uses TRBV30 and TRBJ1-1; D not resolved. The germline gives CDR1 GTSNPN, CDR2 SVGIG (reference sequence). CDR3 length equals 12 residues. Trimming took 6 bases from V and 7 from J, leaving 15 bases between them. In DNA form, the CDR3 reads TGTGCCTGTGGTCCCACCGGGAGTGAAGCTTTCTTT. This encodes CACGPTGSEAFF.

The genes are TRBV5-8 and TRBJ1-5; 7 bases fit TRBD1. J gave up 4 bases and V 0 bases, and 7 bases lay outside the gene matches. The CDR3 runs to 16 residues. From germline, CDR1 is SGHTS and CDR2 YDEGEE. The CDR3 here is CASSLGQGPRNQPQHF. DNA for the CDR3: TGTGCCAGCAGCTTGGGACAGGGCCCTCGAAATCAGCCCCAGCATTTT.

V and J are TRBV28 and TRBJ1-4; TRBD1 matches at 10 bases. Trimming at V came to 6 bases and at J to 11 bases, leaving 3 bases not matched to a gene. CDR3 length equals 12 residues. The germline CDR1 and CDR2 sequences are MDHEN and SYDVKM. CDR3 coding DNA: TGTGCCAGCAGGTGGGGACAGGGGAAACTGTTTTTT. It translates to CASRWGQGKLFF.

The V call is TRBV28, the J call TRBJ2-2; 8 nucleotides line up with TRBD2. V was pared by 5 bases and J by 4 bases, with 9 bases of the junction left unmatched. This CDR3 spans 16 amino acids. Germline V gene data show CDR1 as MDHEN and CDR2 as SYDVKM. The CDR3 bases are TGTGCCAGCAGTCCCGTCCCCGGGGGGGTCACCGGGGAGCTGTTTTTT. Its translation: CASSPVPGGVTGELFF.